The 6 T cell receptor beta chains below were found in one sample sequenced in a study of blood T cell repertoires in COVID-19 (dated by TCRdb to the early 2020s). Libraries were prepared through the immunoSEQ multiplex PCR assay. TCRdb mirrors the immuneACCESS table, restricted to in-frame sequences. Some clones are absent from its copies; in checked studies, under half trace to an unresolved V gene, and the reason for the others is unknown. Here the sample has fewer than 500,000 clones; 80% to 90% occur a single time. The top ten constitute under 1.5% of the sample. Specimen: PBMCs or T cells enriched from blood (not recorded which). These receptors originate from a young man who had recovered from COVID-19.

The chain links TRBV7-9 to TRBJ1-5; TRBD1 matches at 8 bases. Germline CDR1 SEHNR, CDR2 FQNEAQ (reference sequence). V dropped 5 bases and J dropped 5; count of bases not matched to a gene: 8. This CDR3 spans 15 amino acids. The CDR3, as DNA: TGTGCCAGCAGCACAGGGACAGGTCAGGATCAGCCCCAGCATTTT. This gives the protein CASSTGTGQDQPQHF.

This rearrangement joins TRBV9 to TRBJ2-1; 9 bases agree with TRBD1. There are 15 residues in the CDR3. Germline values: CDR1 SGDLS, CDR2 YYNGEE. J lost 6 bases, V lost 0 bases, and 4 bases had no gene match. The CDR3 nucleotides are TGTGCCAGCAGCGTAGGAGGGACAGGGATCAATGAGCAGTTCTTC. Its translation is CASSVGGTGINEQFF.

The genes are TRBV7-2 and TRBJ1-4; the match to TRBD1 covers 8 bases. The CDR3 is 14 residues long. Trimming cost V 2 bases and J 7 bases; bases outside gene matches: 3. Germline values: CDR1 SGHTA, CDR2 FQGNSA. The CDR3 bases are TGTGCCAGCAGCTTATCAGGGGGCAGTGAAAAACTGTTTTTT. Residues: CASSLSGGSEKLFF.

The chain recombines TRBV6-5 with TRBJ1-5; TRBD1 is a possible D gene (5 bases). The germline V gene has CDR1 MNHEY and CDR2 SVGAGI. The CDR3 has 14 residues. Trimming cost V 7 bases and J 6 bases, with 16 bases left between them. The CDR3 DNA follows: TGTGCCAGCACCCAGGCAGGGTCGGGTCAGCCCCAGCATTTT. As protein: CASTQAGSGQPQHF.

The chain carries TRBV5-1 and TRBJ1-1; D unclear. The CDR3 runs 14 residues. Deletions cut 6 bases from V and 4 bases from J, with 16 bases between. Germline loops: CDR1 SGHRS, CDR2 YFSETQ. In DNA, the CDR3 is TGCGCCAGCACTATCACGGCAGGTACCACTGAAGCTTTCTTT. Translation gives CASTITAGTTEAFF.

The chain is built from TRBV6-5 and TRBJ2-1; perhaps TRBD2 as D (5 bases). Germline V gene sequence: CDR1 MNHEY, CDR2 SVGAGI. The CDR3 loop spans 15 amino acids. Trimming left V 6 bases short and J 5 bases short, with 17 bases between. CDR3 residues: CASSAYGVGDNEQFF. CDR3 nucleotide sequence: TGTGCCAGCAGCGCATACGGGGTCGGGGACAATGAGCAGTTCTTC.